This T cell receptor (beta chain) originates from a study of T cell responses to AZD1222 COVID-19 vaccine. Profiled with immunoSEQ multiplex PCR; TCRdb holds only in-frame clones, not every one. The sample holds 150,000 or so clones; roughly nine tenths are singletons and the top ten take approximately 3.8%. Germline V gene sequence: CDR1 SNHLY, CDR2 FYNNEI. V lost 4 bases to trimming and J lost 3 bases, with 1 base between them. This CDR3 spans 10 amino acids. Concerning this clone: Its antigen is not known.

General study points: In a largely white British group with more females than males, clonal diversity was possibly underestimated.

Recipients boosted at about 4 weeks or about 12 weeks are pooled. The specimen comprised peripheral blood, sampled 28 days after the second AZD1222 dose. The chain has TRBV2 and TRBJ2-7; D gene uncertain. This clonotype was sampled from an adult who received the AZD1222 COVID-19 vaccine. CDR3 in amino acids: CASSVYEQYF. The DNA for the CDR3 is TGTGCCAGCAGTGTCTACGAGCAGTACTTC.